Listed below are T cell receptor beta chains from one sample, sequenced in a study of T cells after yellow fever vaccination. TCRdb analysed the 5' RACE reads with MiXCR anew, one entry per CDR3 protein. The table shows roughly 74,000 distinct CDR3 sequences, with roughly 7.4% occurring only once. This material consisted of CD8+ T cells sorted from PBMCs, taken more than 4 days after the first yellow fever vaccination. The source of these receptors is a man aged 18-30 years who received the YFV17D yellow fever vaccine. The CDR3 runs from the conserved cysteine through the conserved F or W.

v_call cdr3_aa
TRBV6-5 CASSYSGNQETQYF
TRBV27 CATADSSYNEQFF
TRBV25-1 CASSEYLWQGNYEQFF
TRBV7-3 CASSLTGGTQYF
TRBV4-1 CASSQIPGEVSSNQPQHF
TRBV29-1 CSVMGTGSSYNEQFF
TRBV7-6 CASSWTSGGHTDTQYF
TRBV4-1 CASSQEWRDSTDTQYF
TRBV15 CATSRVPPDTQYF
TRBV6-1 CASSPTDGNTIYF
TRBV5-1 CASSWDRSSYNEQFF
TRBV12-3/TRBV12-4 CASSKRTSGGYEQFF
TRBV19 CASSIDQWSATNEKLFF
TRBV7-9 CASSLVPGSDEQYF
TRBV9 CASSFSWRSGGASYEQFF
TRBV4-1 CASSQAPGAGGTEAFF
TRBV7-9 CASSLASRVAETQYF
TRBV20-1 CSARSPDVTEAFF
TRBV28 CASSPLWRGALNEQFF
TRBV4-1 CASSQEGQTNTEAFF
TRBV5-1 CASSLWDSSTGELFF
TRBV4-3 CASSLTKQAGELFF
TRBV12-3/TRBV12-4 CASSLLAGALGYTF
TRBV10-1 CARGWTGGNNEQFF
TRBV13 CASGTSGGPNTGELFF
TRBV7-9 CASCRGGSPLHF
TRBV6-5 CASSYRDRGTDTQYF
TRBV12-3/TRBV12-4 CASISSTDTQYF
TRBV15 CATSSSRDRGNEQFF
TRBV4-1 CASSRRLDRPLEAFF